The 7 T cell receptor beta chains below were found in one sample sequenced in a study of cytomegalovirus exposure and HLA in healthy donors. The PCR contained 60 Vbeta and 13 Jbeta primers. Clones were read by immunoSEQ multiplex PCR, and TCRdb kept only the in-frame ones, dropping some. The sample carries about 210,000 clones, about 85% recorded once. Sequencing was done on a sample of PBMCs. The receptors here all came from a girl aged 2-10 years in good health and CMV-seronegative.

Only one count was recorded for this clone. This sequence joins TRBV5-4 and TRBJ1-1; the match to TRBD1 covers 7 bases. The V gene end was trimmed by 4 bases and the J gene end by 3 bases; junction bases not matched to a gene: 3. Germline lookup yields CDR1 SGHNT and CDR2 YYREEE (reference sequence). The CDR3 is 13 amino acids. The CDR3 sequence is CASSRTGDTEAFF. In DNA form, the CDR3 reads TGTGCCAGCAGCCGGACAGGCGACACTGAAGCTTTCTTT.

This chain links TRBV7-6 with TRBJ2-7; tentatively, D is TRBD1 (7 bases). Germline V gene data show CDR1 as SGHVS and CDR2 as FNYEAQ. V lost 1 base to trimming and J lost 10 bases, with 29 bases between them. CDR3 length: 18 residues. The CDR3 bases are TGTGCCAGCAGCTTAGGTGCCAGGGGGGCTAGGGCCCCCGGCTCACAGTACTTC. It is translated as CASSLGARGARAPGSQYF.

This clone was detected only once. This chain uses TRBV5-4 with TRBJ2-1; 7 positions match TRBD2. J was trimmed by 4 bases and V by 4 bases; bases with no gene match: 5. The CDR3 length is 14 residues. Per the germline V gene, CDR1 is SGHNT and CDR2 is YYREEE (reference sequence). The CDR3 sequence: CASSPGGRYNEQFF. The CDR3, as DNA: TGTGCCAGCAGCCCGGGGGGTCGATACAATGAGCAGTTCTTC.

V and J are TRBV15 and TRBJ2-7; a possible D gene is TRBD1 (5 bases). This CDR3 region has 17 residues. Trimming removed 0 bases from V and 0 bases from J, with 15 bases in between. CDR1 and CDR2 from the germline V gene are LNHNV and YYDKDF (reference sequence). The CDR3 protein is CATSRDRQGRSSYEQYF. The CDR3 coding sequence is TGTGCCACCAGCAGAGATCGTCAGGGCAGAAGCTCCTACGAGCAGTACTTC.

The rearrangement links TRBV6-5 to TRBJ1-1; D is possibly TRBD1 (5 bases). This CDR3 contains 13 residues. Looked up from germline, CDR1 is MNHEY and CDR2 is SVGAGI. With 5 bases removed from V and 11 bases from J, the gap between germline ends came to 18 bases. The CDR3 nucleotides read TGTGCCAGCAGTGGCAGACTGGTCGGGGGTGCTTTCTTT. It encodes CASSGRLVGGAFF.

The chain is built from TRBV7-7 and TRBJ2-7, with 7 positions matching TRBD2. The germline gives CDR1 SSHAT, CDR2 FNYEAQ (reference sequence). Unmatched junction bases numbered 10, after V lost 8 bases and J lost 6 bases. The CDR3 has 13 amino acids. The CDR3 DNA reads as TGTGCCAGCGGATCAGGCGGGGGTGGCGAGCAGTACTTC. Protein: CASGSGGGGEQYF.

The CDR3 region is CAWSATDRLNEKLFF. CDR3 DNA: TGTGCCTGGAGTGCTACGGACAGGTTAAATGAAAAACTGTTTTTT. V is TRBV30 and J is TRBJ1-4; 7 positions match TRBD1. Germline V gene data show CDR1 as GTSNPN and CDR2 as SVGIG (reference sequence). CDR3 size: 15 residues. The ends lost 1 base at V and 5 bases at J; junction bases unmatched: 7.